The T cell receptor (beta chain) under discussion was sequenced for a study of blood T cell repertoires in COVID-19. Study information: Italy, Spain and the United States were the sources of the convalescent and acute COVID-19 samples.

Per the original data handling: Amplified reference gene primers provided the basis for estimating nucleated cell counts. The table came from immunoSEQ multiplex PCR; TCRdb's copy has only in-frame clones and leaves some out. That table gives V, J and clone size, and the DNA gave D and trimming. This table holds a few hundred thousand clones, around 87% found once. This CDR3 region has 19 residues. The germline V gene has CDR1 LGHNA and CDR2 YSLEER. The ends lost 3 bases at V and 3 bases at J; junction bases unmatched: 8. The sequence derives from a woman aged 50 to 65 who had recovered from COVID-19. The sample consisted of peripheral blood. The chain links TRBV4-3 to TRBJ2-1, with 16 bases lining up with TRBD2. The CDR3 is CASSHARGLAGGLYNEQFF. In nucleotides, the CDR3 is TGCGCCAGCAGCCATGCTCGGGGACTAGCGGGGGGGCTCTACAATGAGCAGTTCTTC.